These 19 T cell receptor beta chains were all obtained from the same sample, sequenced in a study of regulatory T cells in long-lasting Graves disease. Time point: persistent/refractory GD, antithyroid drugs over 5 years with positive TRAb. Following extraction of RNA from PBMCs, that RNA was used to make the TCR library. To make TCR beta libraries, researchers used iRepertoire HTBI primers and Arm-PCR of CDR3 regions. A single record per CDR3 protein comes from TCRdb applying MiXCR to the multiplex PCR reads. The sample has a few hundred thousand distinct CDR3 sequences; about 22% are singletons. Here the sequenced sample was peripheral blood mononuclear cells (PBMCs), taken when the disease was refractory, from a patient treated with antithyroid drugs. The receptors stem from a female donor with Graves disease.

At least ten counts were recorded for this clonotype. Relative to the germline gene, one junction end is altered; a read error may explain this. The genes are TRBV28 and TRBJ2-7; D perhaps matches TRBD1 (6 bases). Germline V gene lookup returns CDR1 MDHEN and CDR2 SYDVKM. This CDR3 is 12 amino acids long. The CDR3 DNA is TGTGCCAGCAGTTGGGACACCCCAGTTATGAACTTC. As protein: CASSWDTPVMNF.

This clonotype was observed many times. For the CDR3, the DNA is TGTGCCAGCAGAGATACAGGGCTAGATGAAAAACTGTTTTTT. Protein product: CASRDTGLDEKLFF. The chain couples TRBV28 to TRBJ1-4; D is possibly TRBD1 (6 bases). V dropped 6 bases and J dropped 6 bases, with 14 bases sitting between them. The germline V gene encodes CDR1 MDHEN and CDR2 SYDVKM. There are 14 residues in the CDR3.

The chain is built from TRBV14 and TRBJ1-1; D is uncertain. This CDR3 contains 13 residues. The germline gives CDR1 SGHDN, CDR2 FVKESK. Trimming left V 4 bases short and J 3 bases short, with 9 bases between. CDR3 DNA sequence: TGTGCCAGCAGCCGACATACGGACACTGAAGCTTTCTTT. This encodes CASSRHTDTEAFF.

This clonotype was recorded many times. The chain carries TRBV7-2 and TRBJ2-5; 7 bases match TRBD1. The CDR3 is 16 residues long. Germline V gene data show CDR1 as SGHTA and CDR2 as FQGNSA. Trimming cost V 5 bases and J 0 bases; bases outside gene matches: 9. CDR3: CASSPFGQAYQETQYF. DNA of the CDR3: TGTGCCAGCAGCCCCTTTGGACAGGCCTACCAAGAGACCCAGTACTTC.

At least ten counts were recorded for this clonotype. The CDR3 loop reads CAISTYSYEQYF. DNA for the CDR3: TGTGCCATCAGCACGTACTCCTACGAGCAGTACTTC. The chain employs TRBV10-3 and TRBJ2-7; D is ambiguous. Trimming removed 6 bases at V and 0 bases at J, with 6 bases between. Germline loops: CDR1 ENHRY, CDR2 SYGVKD. The CDR3 extends over 12 amino acids.

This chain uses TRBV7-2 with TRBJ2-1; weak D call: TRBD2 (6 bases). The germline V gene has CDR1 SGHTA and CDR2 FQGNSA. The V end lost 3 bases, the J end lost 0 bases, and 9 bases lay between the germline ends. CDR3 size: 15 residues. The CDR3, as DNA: TGTGCCAGCAGCTTCGACGGGAGCTCCTACAATGAGCAGTTCTTC. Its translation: CASSFDGSSYNEQFF.

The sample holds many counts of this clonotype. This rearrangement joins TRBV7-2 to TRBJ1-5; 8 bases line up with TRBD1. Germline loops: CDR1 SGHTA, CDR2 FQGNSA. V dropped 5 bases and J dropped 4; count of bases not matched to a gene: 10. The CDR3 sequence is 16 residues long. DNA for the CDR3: TGTGCCAGCAGCCGATGGGTCACAGGGGGTAATCAGCCCCAGCATTTT. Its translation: CASSRWVTGGNQPQHF.

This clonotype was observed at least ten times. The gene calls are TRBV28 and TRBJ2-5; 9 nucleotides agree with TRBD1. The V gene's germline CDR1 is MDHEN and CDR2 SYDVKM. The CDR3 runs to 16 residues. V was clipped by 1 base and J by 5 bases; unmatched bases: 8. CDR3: CASSLSPGQGLETQYF. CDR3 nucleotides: TGTGCCAGCAGTTTATCCCCAGGACAGGGGTTGGAGACCCAGTACTTC.

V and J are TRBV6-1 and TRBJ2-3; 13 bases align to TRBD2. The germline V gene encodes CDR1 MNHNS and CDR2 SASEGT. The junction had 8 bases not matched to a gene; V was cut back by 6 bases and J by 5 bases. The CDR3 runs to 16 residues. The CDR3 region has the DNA TGTGCCAGCAGCCTACTAGCGGGAGGGCCGGTAGATACGCAGTATTTT. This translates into CASSLLAGGPVDTQYF.

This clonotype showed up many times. CDR3 protein: CSARVSTGAYEQYF. The CDR3 DNA is TGCAGTGCTAGAGTATCGACAGGGGCCTACGAGCAGTACTTC. The gene calls are TRBV20-1 and TRBJ2-7; 8 bases are a match to TRBD1. The V segment lost 1 base and the J segment 2 bases; nucleotides outside the gene matches: 4. Germline V CDR1 and CDR2: DFQATT, SNEGSKA (reference sequence). The CDR3 sequence is 14 residues long.

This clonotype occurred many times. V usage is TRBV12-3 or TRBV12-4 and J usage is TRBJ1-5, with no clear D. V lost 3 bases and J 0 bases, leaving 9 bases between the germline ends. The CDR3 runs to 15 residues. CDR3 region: CASSFGEFSNQPQHF. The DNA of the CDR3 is TGTGCCAGCAGTTTTGGCGAATTTAGCAATCAGCCCCAGCATTTT.

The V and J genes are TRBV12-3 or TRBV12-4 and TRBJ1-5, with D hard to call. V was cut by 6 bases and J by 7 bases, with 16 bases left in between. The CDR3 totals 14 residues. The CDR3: CASSPPGIGQPQHF. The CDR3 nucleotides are TGTGCCAGCAGCCCCCCCGGGATAGGGCAGCCCCAGCATTTT.

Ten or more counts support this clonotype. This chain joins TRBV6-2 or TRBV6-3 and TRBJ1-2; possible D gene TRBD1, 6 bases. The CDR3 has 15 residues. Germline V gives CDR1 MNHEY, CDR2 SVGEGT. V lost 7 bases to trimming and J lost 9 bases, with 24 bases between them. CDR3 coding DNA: TGTGCCAGCACCACCTCGACAGGACGGAGGGTCAGCTACACCTTC. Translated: CASTTSTGRRVSYTF.

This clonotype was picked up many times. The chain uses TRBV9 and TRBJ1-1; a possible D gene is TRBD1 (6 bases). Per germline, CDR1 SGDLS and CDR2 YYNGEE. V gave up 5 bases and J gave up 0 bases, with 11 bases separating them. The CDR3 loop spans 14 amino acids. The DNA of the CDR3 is TGTGCCAGCAGTGTAACAGGGCTGAACACTGAAGCTTTCTTT. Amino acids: CASSVTGLNTEAFF.

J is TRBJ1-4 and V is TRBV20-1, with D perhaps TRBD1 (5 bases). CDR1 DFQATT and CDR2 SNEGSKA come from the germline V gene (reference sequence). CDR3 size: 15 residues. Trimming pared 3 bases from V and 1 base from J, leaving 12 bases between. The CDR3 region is CSARGMGVTNEKLFF. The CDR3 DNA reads TGCAGTGCTAGGGGCATGGGGGTAACTAATGAAAAACTGTTTTTT.

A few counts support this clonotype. Written as DNA, the CDR3 is TGTGCCAGCTCGGACAGGGGAGCGGATGGCTACACCTTC. Protein: CASSDRGADGYTF. The rearrangement links TRBV2 to TRBJ1-2, with 9 bases identical to TRBD1. The trim removed 8 bases at V and 6 bases at J, leaving 7 bases unmatched. This CDR3 has 13 residues. Germline-derived CDR1 and CDR2 are SNHLY and FYNNEI.

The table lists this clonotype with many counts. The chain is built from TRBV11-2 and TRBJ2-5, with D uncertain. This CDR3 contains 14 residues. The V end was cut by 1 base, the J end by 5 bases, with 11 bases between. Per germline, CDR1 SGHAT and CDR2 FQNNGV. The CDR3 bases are TGTGCCAGCAGCTTAGTTCGGCGTTTCGAGACCCAGTACTTC. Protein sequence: CASSLVRRFETQYF.

CDR3 sequence: CATSRDFGADTQYF. The DNA for the CDR3 is TGTGCCACCAGCAGAGATTTCGGGGCAGATACGCAGTATTTT. V usage is TRBV15 and J usage is TRBJ2-3; TRBD2 might be the D (5 bases). The CDR3 totals 14 residues. Germline assignment: CDR1 LNHNV and CDR2 YYDKDF (reference sequence). Trimming cost V 0 bases and J 4 bases, with 8 bases left between them.

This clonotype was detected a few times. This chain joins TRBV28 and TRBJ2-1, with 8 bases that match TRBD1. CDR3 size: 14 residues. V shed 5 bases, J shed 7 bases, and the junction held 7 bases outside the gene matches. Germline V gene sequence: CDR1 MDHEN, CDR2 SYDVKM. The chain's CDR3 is CASSTGQGGNEQFF. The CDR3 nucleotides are TGTGCCAGCAGTACCGGACAGGGTGGGAATGAGCAGTTCTTC.